These 11 T cell receptor beta chains came from one sample sequenced in a study of response to subunit inactivated influenza vaccine. TCRdb re-called the RT-PCR reads through MiXCR, storing one row per CDR3 protein. The sample lists about 620,000 distinct CDR3 sequences, 12% occurring once. Sequencing was performed on PBMCs from blood, taken on the day of vaccination. The receptors were sampled from a man in his fifties who received an inactivated influenza vaccine.

This clonotype was observed a handful of times. CDR3 nucleotides: TGCAGCGTTGATGCGGGACGGAGCTCCTACAATGAGCAGTTCTTC. It encodes CSVDAGRSSYNEQFF. This chain joins TRBV29-1 and TRBJ2-1, with D possibly matching TRBD2 (6 bases). Trimming removed 3 bases from V and 0 bases from J, with 12 bases in between. The V gene's germline CDR1 is SQVTM and CDR2 ANQGSEA. The CDR3 spans 15 residues.

This clonotype was picked up a small number of times. V usage is TRBV7-9 and J usage is TRBJ2-1, with D perhaps TRBD2 (6 bases). The CDR3 runs to 13 residues. Germline assignment: CDR1 SEHNR and CDR2 FQNEAQ (reference sequence). V was pared by 5 bases and J by 4 bases, with 9 bases between. The CDR3 DNA reads TGTGCCAGCAGCGGGAGGAATTACAATGAGCAGTTCTTC. Protein product: CASSGRNYNEQFF.

This clonotype was detected a few times. The chain uses TRBV5-1 and TRBJ1-2; 9 nucleotides line up with TRBD1. CDR3 length: 14 residues. Germline trimming cut 4 bases from V and 6 bases from J; bases unmatched to any gene: 7. Germline lookup yields CDR1 SGHRS and CDR2 YFSETQ. CDR3 in amino acids: CASSRGQGVNGYTF. The CDR3 DNA sequence: TGCGCCAGCAGCAGGGGACAGGGCGTCAATGGCTACACCTTC.

This clonotype was found a few times. The chain carries TRBV11-1 and TRBJ2-2; 14 bases fit TRBD2. The germline gives CDR1 SGHAT, CDR2 FQDESV (reference sequence). V lost 0 bases, J lost 4 bases, and 13 bases stayed unmatched. This CDR3 contains 21 residues. CDR3 sequence: CASSLAPPGLAGDPLTGELFF. In DNA, the CDR3 is TGTGCCAGCAGCTTAGCCCCTCCGGGACTAGCGGGGGACCCGCTCACCGGGGAGCTGTTTTTT.

This clonotype was found a few times. CDR3 sequence (DNA): TGTGCCTGGAGTCTCTGGACTAGCGGGACCGCGGATGAGCAGTTCTTC. It translates to CAWSLWTSGTADEQFF. The V and J genes are TRBV30 and TRBJ2-1; TRBD2 matches at 12 bases. CDR1 and CDR2 from the germline V gene are GTSNPN and SVGIG (reference sequence). This CDR3 has 16 amino acids. V was pared by 2 bases and J by 8 bases, with 10 bases of the junction left unmatched.

The chain uses TRBV20-1 and TRBJ2-3; perhaps D is TRBD1 or TRBD2 (5 bases each). Germline CDR1 and CDR2: DFQATT and SNEGSKA (reference sequence). V shed 3 bases and J shed 0 bases, with 13 bases lying between them. The CDR3 has 15 amino acids. The DNA for the CDR3 is TGCAGTGCTAGGTCCGGGACGGATAGCACAGATACGCAGTATTTT. Translating gives CSARSGTDSTDTQYF.

The chain links TRBV12-3 or TRBV12-4 to TRBJ2-1; D remains unclear. CDR3 length: 16 residues. Trimming cost V 3 bases and J 4 bases, with 16 bases left between them. The CDR3 is CASSFGVGKDYNEQFF. CDR3 coding DNA: TGTGCCAGCAGTTTCGGCGTGGGGAAAGATTACAATGAGCAGTTCTTC.

Only a few counts were recorded for this clonotype. This chain joins TRBV25-1 and TRBJ2-7; D unresolved. The germline gives CDR1 MGHDK, CDR2 SYGVNS. The V end lost 3 bases, the J end lost 3 bases, and 6 bases lay between the germline ends. The CDR3 covers 12 residues. The CDR3 protein is CASSEAFYEQYF. The CDR3 DNA sequence: TGTGCCAGCAGTGAGGCCTTCTACGAGCAGTACTTC.

This clonotype has only a few counts. The CDR3 protein is CASSLTGGWTEAFF. For the CDR3, the DNA is TGCGCCAGCAGTCTCACAGGGGGTTGGACTGAAGCTTTCTTT. The chain couples TRBV5-1 to TRBJ1-1; TRBD1 agrees at 8 bases. CDR1 and CDR2 (germline): SGHRS, YFSETQ. Germline trimming cut 5 bases from V and 5 bases from J; bases unmatched to any gene: 8. The CDR3 extends over 14 amino acids.

The V and J genes are TRBV12-3 or TRBV12-4 and TRBJ2-3; 14 nucleotides match TRBD2. The ends lost 5 bases at V and 6 bases at J; junction bases unmatched: 19. This CDR3 contains 20 residues. The CDR3 spells CASSPRLAGGSGSSQDTQYF. Written as DNA, the CDR3 is TGTGCCAGCAGTCCAAGACTAGCGGGAGGGTCGGGGTCCTCACAGGATACGCAGTATTTT.

This clonotype was detected a few times. The rearrangement links TRBV7-2 to TRBJ2-7; TRBD2 matches 7 bases. The CDR3 is made up of 15 amino acids. CDR1 SGHTA and CDR2 FQGNSA come from the germline V gene. V trimming: 4 bases; J trimming: 0 bases; junction bases outside the gene matches: 6. CDR3 region: CASSSWGGSSYEQYF. In DNA, the CDR3 is TGTGCCAGCAGCTCGTGGGGGGGATCCTCCTACGAGCAGTACTTC.